The 28 T cell receptor beta chains below were found in one sample sequenced in a study of OX40 agonist ivuxolimab in advanced cancers. Profiled with immunoSEQ multiplex PCR; TCRdb holds only in-frame clones, not every one. The data contain about 73,000 clones, around 86% of them seen just once; the ten biggest clones take up around 0.7%. The sequencing used CD4+ or CD8+ T cells sorted from blood, collected in a trial of the OX40 agonist ivuxolimab. These receptor sequences come from an adult with an advanced solid tumor such as melanoma, head and neck, liver or kidney cancer.

The V and J genes are TRBV19 and TRBJ2-4, with D perhaps being TRBD1 or TRBD2 (5 bases each). Germline loops: CDR1 LNHDA, CDR2 SQIVND (reference sequence). The V end lost 4 bases, the J end lost 0 bases, and 22 bases lay between the germline ends. The CDR3 consists of 19 residues. The CDR3 sequence is CASSTRVTGTRLAKNIQYF. Written as DNA, the CDR3 is TGTGCCAGTAGTACCAGGGTAACGGGAACCCGGTTAGCCAAAAACATTCAGTACTTC.

The genes are TRBV28 and TRBJ1-5; D perhaps matches TRBD1 (6 bases). This CDR3 region has 15 residues. With 7 bases removed from V and 3 bases from J, the gap between germline ends came to 16 bases. CDR1 MDHEN and CDR2 SYDVKM come from the germline V gene. The CDR3 sequence: CASTRGGQANQPQHF. The CDR3 DNA is TGTGCCAGCACCCGGGGGGGGCAGGCCAATCAGCCCCAGCATTTT.

A single count supports this clone. The chain combines TRBV4-1 with TRBJ2-5, with 8 positions matching TRBD1. Trimming cost V 0 bases and J 7 bases; bases outside gene matches: 13. CDR3 length: 17 amino acids. Germline V CDR1 and CDR2: MGHRA, YSYEKL. CDR3 DNA: TGCGCCAGCAGCCAAGATCTTGACAGGGGCCAAACGGCGACCCAGTACTTC. It translates to CASSQDLDRGQTATQYF.

The chain recombines TRBV19 with TRBJ1-3; D is unresolved. CDR1 is LNHDA, CDR2 SQIVND, per germline (reference sequence). This CDR3 has 11 residues. V dropped 11 bases and J dropped 4 bases, with 9 bases sitting between them. CDR3 region: CAAGWGNTIYF. In DNA form, the CDR3 reads TGTGCCGCCGGATGGGGAAACACCATATATTTT.

CDR3 loop: CASSQAGGFYEQYF. As DNA, the CDR3 is TGCGCCAGCAGCCAGGCAGGGGGATTCTACGAGCAGTACTTC. The V gene is TRBV4-3, the J gene TRBJ2-7; 7 bases fit TRBD1. The CDR3 runs to 14 residues. Trimming took 3 bases from V and 3 from J; bases not matched to a gene: 5. From germline, CDR1 is LGHNA and CDR2 YSLEER.

This clone has just a few counts. The rearrangement uses TRBV19 and TRBJ1-2; 7 nucleotides agree with TRBD1. Germline-derived CDR1 and CDR2 are LNHDA and SQIVND (reference sequence). V lost 4 bases to trimming and J lost 7 bases; unmatched junction nucleotides: 6. CDR3 length: 13 residues. CDR3 in amino acids: CASSTPDRVGYTF. In DNA, the CDR3 is TGTGCCAGTAGTACACCCGACAGGGTTGGCTACACCTTC. The full variable domain, in which reference TRBV19 and TRBJ1-2 provide the parts outside the CDR3, is DGGITQSPKYLFRKEGQNVTLSCEQNLNHDAMYWYRQDPGQGLRLIYYSQIVNDFQKGDIAEGYSVSREKKESFPLTVTSAQKNPTAFYLCASSTPDRVGYTFGSGTRLTVV.

The chain has TRBV7-2 and TRBJ2-1, with D possibly being TRBD2 (6 bases). Per germline, CDR1 SGHTA and CDR2 FQGNSA. The CDR3 sequence is 14 residues long. Between the trimmed V and J ends, which lost 4 bases and 7 bases, there was a span of 14 bases. The CDR3 DNA sequence: TGTGCCAGCAGCTCAGCGGGTAAGAGGAATGAGCAGTTCTTC. Translated, it gives CASSSAGKRNEQFF.

CDR3 protein: CASSVGLFNGYTF. DNA for the CDR3: TGTGCCAGCAGCGTCGGGCTTTTTAATGGCTACACCTTC. This chain links TRBV9 with TRBJ1-2; D ambiguous. Trimming left V 2 bases short and J 6 bases short, with 11 bases between. The length of the CDR3 is 13 residues. Germline-derived CDR1 and CDR2 are SGDLS and YYNGEE. The full variable domain, with the rest looked up from reference TRBV9 and TRBJ1-2, is DSGVTQTPKHLITATGQRVTLRCSPRSGDLSVYWYQQSLDQGLQFLIQYYNGEERAKGNILERFSAQQFPDLHSELNLSSLELGDSALYFCASSVGLFNGYTFGSGTRLTVV.

V and J are TRBV7-3 and TRBJ2-1; D possibly corresponds to TRBD2 (6 bases). Germline assignment: CDR1 SGHTA and CDR2 FQGTGA. The germline V and J ends were trimmed by 5 bases and 6 bases, with 17 bases remaining between them. This CDR3 has 15 residues. CDR3 nucleotide sequence: TGTGCCAGCAGCCAACGGGGGACGGGCGGCAATGAGCAGTTCTTC. It specifies CASSQRGTGGNEQFF.

This rearrangement joins TRBV6-1 to TRBJ2-5; TRBD2 matches at 8 bases. This CDR3 contains 15 residues. Germline V gene data show CDR1 as MNHNS and CDR2 as SASEGT. The trim removed 7 bases at V and 4 bases at J, leaving 11 bases unmatched. The CDR3 loop reads CASMPAGAYRETQYF. Here the CDR3 DNA reads TGTGCCAGCATGCCAGCGGGAGCATACAGAGAGACCCAGTACTTC.

This sequence joins TRBV6-1 and TRBJ1-5; tentatively, D is TRBD1 (6 bases). Trimming removed 4 bases from V and 1 base from J, with 14 bases in between. Looked up from germline, CDR1 is MNHNS and CDR2 is SASEGT. The CDR3 loop spans 16 amino acids. This CDR3 is CASSAKNRVSNQPQHF. CDR3 DNA sequence: TGTGCCAGCAGTGCGAAGAACAGGGTCAGCAATCAGCCCCAGCATTTT.

The V call is TRBV28, the J call TRBJ1-2; D is undetermined. This CDR3 has 11 amino acids. CDR1 and CDR2 from the germline V gene are MDHEN and SYDVKM. V shed 8 bases and J shed 2 bases, with 6 bases lying between them. CDR3 in DNA: TGTGCCAGCTACTGGAACTATGGCTACACCTTC. The encoded protein is CASYWNYGYTF.

This sequence joins TRBV18 and TRBJ1-6, with D unresolved. Trimming shortened V by 3 bases and J by 10 bases, and 13 bases separated the two germline ends. The germline V gene has CDR1 KGHSH and CDR2 LQKENI. CDR3 length: 14 residues. The CDR3 DNA sequence: TGTGCCAGCTCACCCCCACTAGTGGGATCACCCCTCCACTTT. Translated, it gives CASSPPLVGSPLHF. The entire variable domain, with the rest obtained from reference TRBV18 and TRBJ1-6, is as follows: NAGVMQNPRHLVRRRGQEARLRCSPMKGHSHVYWYRQLPEEGLKFMVYLQKENIIDESGMPKERFSAEFPKEGPSILRIQQVVRGDSAAYFCASSPPLVGSPLHFGNGTRLTVT.

The genes are TRBV5-1 and TRBJ2-1, with 8 nucleotides matching TRBD2. The CDR3 consists of 16 residues. Germline CDR1 reads SGHRS; CDR2 reads YFSETQ. After removal of 5 bases from V and 7 bases from J, the junction contained 14 bases not matched to a gene. CDR3 nucleotide sequence: TGCGCCAGCAGTCCAATCCCGGGACTAGAATTTAATGAGCAGTTCTTC. Residues: CASSPIPGLEFNEQFF.

The chain recombines TRBV6-4 with TRBJ2-3; no definite D call. Germline V gene data show CDR1 as MRHNA and CDR2 as SNTAGT. CDR3 size: 13 residues. Trimming pared 2 bases from V and 4 bases from J, leaving 7 bases between. The CDR3 DNA reads as TGTGCCAGCAGTGACAGGGTTGCAGATACGCAGTATTTT. Protein product: CASSDRVADTQYF.

The rearrangement joins TRBV19 to TRBJ1-1; no clear D gene. The CDR3 has 17 residues. Trimming removed 4 bases from V and 2 bases from J, with 20 bases in between. The germline CDR1 and CDR2 sequences are LNHDA and SQIVND (reference sequence). Written as DNA, the CDR3 is TGTGCCAGTAGTACCCCTGGTCACTCAGTATATAACACTGAAGCTTTCTTT. Its translation: CASSTPGHSVYNTEAFF.

The chain combines TRBV20-1 with TRBJ2-1; no clear D. V was trimmed by 3 bases and J by 6 bases, leaving 3 bases between them. The CDR3 consists of 10 residues. The germline gives CDR1 DFQATT, CDR2 SNEGSKA (reference sequence). This chain's CDR3 is CSARSNEQFF. CDR3 nucleotide sequence: TGCAGTGCTAGGAGCAATGAGCAGTTCTTC.

The chain uses TRBV19 and TRBJ2-6, with a tentative D call TRBD1 (7 bases). Trimming removed 5 bases from V and 1 base from J, with 15 bases in between. CDR1 is LNHDA and CDR2 is SQIVND in the germline V gene (reference sequence). This CDR3 comprises 17 residues. In DNA, the CDR3 is TGTGCCAGTAGTGCAGACAGGGACTCATCTGGGGCCAACGTCCTGACTTTC. Translating it yields CASSADRDSSGANVLTF.

The chain carries TRBV2 and TRBJ2-3; 8 bases map to TRBD2. J was trimmed by 3 bases and V by 5 bases; bases with no gene match: 7. The CDR3 extends over 15 amino acids. Germline CDR1 reads SNHLY; CDR2 reads FYNNEI. DNA for the CDR3: TGTGCCAGCAGTTTTGCGGGGGGCCAAACAGATACGCAGTATTTT. Translation gives CASSFAGGQTDTQYF.

This chain uses TRBV19 with TRBJ1-3, with a tentative D call TRBD1 (6 bases). Germline V gene lookup returns CDR1 LNHDA and CDR2 SQIVND (reference sequence). CDR3 size: 17 residues. V lost 6 bases and J lost 0, with 18 bases in between. CDR3 in amino acids: CASSTRGGIASGNTIYF. The CDR3 nucleotides are TGTGCCAGTAGCACTAGAGGGGGGATCGCCTCTGGAAACACCATATATTTT.

This chain joins TRBV7-9 and TRBJ1-4; D might be TRBD1 (5 bases). Trimming removed 4 bases at V and 0 bases at J, with 6 bases between. The CDR3 extends over 14 amino acids. Germline loops: CDR1 SEHNR, CDR2 FQNEAQ (reference sequence). The CDR3 reads CASSSGTTNEKLFF. For the CDR3, the DNA is TGTGCCAGCAGCTCAGGGACAACTAATGAAAAACTGTTTTTT.

V is TRBV2 and J is TRBJ1-2; TRBD1 matches at 10 bases. This CDR3 has 15 amino acids. CDR1 is SNHLY, CDR2 FYNNEI, per germline. V gave up 8 bases and J gave up 4 bases; unmatched junction bases: 10. This chain's CDR3 is CASLAGTGAFYGYTF. Written as DNA, the CDR3 is TGTGCCAGCTTAGCCGGGACAGGGGCCTTCTATGGCTACACCTTC.

The chain joins TRBV30 to TRBJ2-7, with D possibly TRBD2 on 6 matching bases. This CDR3 is built from 13 residues. Germline V gene data show CDR1 as GTSNPN and CDR2 as SVGIG (reference sequence). Trimming shortened V by 4 bases and J by 6 bases, and 16 bases separated the two germline ends. CDR3 loop: CAWTTGGVGEQYF. The DNA for the CDR3 is TGTGCCTGGACGACCGGAGGGGTCGGCGAGCAGTACTTC.

This chain uses TRBV9 with TRBJ2-3; 10 nucleotides match TRBD1. J was trimmed by 4 bases and V by 5 bases; bases with no gene match: 7. Germline CDR1 reads SGDLS; CDR2 reads YYNGEE. The CDR3 is made up of 15 amino acids. The CDR3 sequence: CASRRRGTGADTQYF. The CDR3 coding sequence is TGTGCCAGCAGGCGCCGGGGGACAGGGGCAGATACGCAGTATTTT. Full variable domain (missing parts from reference TRBV9 and TRBJ2-3): DSGVTQTPKHLITATGQRVTLRCSPRSGDLSVYWYQQSLDQGLQFLIQYYNGEERAKGNILERFSAQQFPDLHSELNLSSLELGDSALYFCASRRRGTGADTQYFGPGTRLTVL.

The chain couples TRBV28 to TRBJ1-2, with a tentative D call TRBD1 (6 bases). In germline, CDR1 is MDHEN, CDR2 SYDVKM. The V end was cut by 5 bases, the J end by 4 bases, with 14 bases between. The CDR3 loop spans 14 amino acids. CDR3 in amino acids: CASSGGGQLYGYTF. DNA of the CDR3: TGTGCCAGCAGTGGAGGTGGACAGCTCTATGGCTACACCTTC.

The chain has TRBV6-1 and TRBJ2-7, with D possibly matching TRBD2 (5 bases). The V end lost 8 bases, the J end lost 5 bases, and 13 bases lay between the germline ends. This CDR3 has 12 amino acids. The germline V gene has CDR1 MNHNS and CDR2 SASEGT. CDR3 loop: CASGGPRDEQYF. The CDR3 nucleotides read TGTGCCAGCGGAGGCCCAAGGGACGAGCAGTACTTC.

The chain is built from TRBV19 and TRBJ1-5; D gene unclear. Trimming cost V 5 bases and J 2 bases, with 13 bases left between them. The CDR3 runs to 15 residues. CDR1 and CDR2 from the germline V gene are LNHDA and SQIVND (reference sequence). The CDR3 nucleotides read TGTGCCAGTAGTCCTCGCGGGATTGGCAATCAGCCCCAGCATTTT. Its translation: CASSPRGIGNQPQHF.

The chain is built from TRBV6-5 and TRBJ1-2; D call uncertain. Deletions cut 4 bases from V and 2 bases from J, with 8 bases between. The CDR3 length is 13 residues. The V gene's germline CDR1 is MNHEY and CDR2 SVGAGI. In DNA form, the CDR3 reads TGTGCCAGCAGTTTTGGCTTCAACTATGGCTACACCTTC. This encodes CASSFGFNYGYTF.